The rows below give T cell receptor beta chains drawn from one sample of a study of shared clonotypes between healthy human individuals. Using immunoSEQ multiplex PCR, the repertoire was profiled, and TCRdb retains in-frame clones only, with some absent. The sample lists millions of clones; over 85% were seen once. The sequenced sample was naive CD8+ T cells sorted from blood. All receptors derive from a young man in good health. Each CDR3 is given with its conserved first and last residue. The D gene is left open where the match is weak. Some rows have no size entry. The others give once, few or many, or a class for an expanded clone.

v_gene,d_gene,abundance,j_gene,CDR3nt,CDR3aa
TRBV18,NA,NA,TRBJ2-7,TGTGCCAGCTCACCGGGCGAAACCTACGAGCAGTACTTC,CASSPGETYEQYF
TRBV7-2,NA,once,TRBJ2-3,TGTGCCAGCAGCCACCGGGACTTGCCAGATACGCAGTATTTT,CASSHRDLPDTQYF
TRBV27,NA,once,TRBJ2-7,TGTGCCAGCAGTAAAGGGGGTCCCTACGAGCAGTACTTC,CASSKGGPYEQYF
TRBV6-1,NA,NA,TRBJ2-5,TGTGCCAGCAGTGATTTGGAGGGGCAAGAGACCCAGTACTTC,CASSDLEGQETQYF
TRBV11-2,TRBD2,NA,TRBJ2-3,TGTGCCAGCAGCTCGACTAGCGGGGGGGCGGGAGATACGCAGTATTTT,CASSSTSGGAGDTQYF
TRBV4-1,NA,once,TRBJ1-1,TGCGCCAGCAGCCGGGTTGTTGGCACTGAAGCTTTCTTT,CASSRVVGTEAFF
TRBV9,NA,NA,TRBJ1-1,TGTGCCAGCAGCCCGGACGGTGACACTGAAGCTTTCTTT,CASSPDGDTEAFF
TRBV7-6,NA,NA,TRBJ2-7,TGTGCCAGCAGTCCCCCAGACTCCTACGAGCAGTACTTC,CASSPPDSYEQYF
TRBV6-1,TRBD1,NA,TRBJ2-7,TGTGCCCTCAGTCTTGCAGGGGGCTTTTACGAGCAGTACTTC,CALSLAGGFYEQYF
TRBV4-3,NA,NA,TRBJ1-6,TGCGCCAGCAGCCAAGATTTGGCAGCCTATAATTCACCCCTCCACTTT,CASSQDLAAYNSPLHF
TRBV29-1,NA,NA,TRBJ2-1,TGCAGCGTTGAAGGGACTCATTACAATGAGCAGTTCTTC,CSVEGTHYNEQFF
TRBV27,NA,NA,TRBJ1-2,TGTGCCAGCAGTTTATACCCCGGGGTGGGCTACACCTTC,CASSLYPGVGYTF
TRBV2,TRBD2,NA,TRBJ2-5,TGTGCCAGCAGTGTCCTCCTGACTAGCGCAGGAGAGACCCAGTACTTC,CASSVLLTSAGETQYF
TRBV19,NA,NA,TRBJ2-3,TGTGCCAGTAGCCTCCTCCAGGGAGATACGCAGTATTTT,CASSLLQGDTQYF
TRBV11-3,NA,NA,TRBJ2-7,TGTGCCAGCAGCCTCATGCGAGGGCTGGCGACGGTCGCCTCCTACGAGCAGTACTTC,CASSLMRGLATVASYEQYF
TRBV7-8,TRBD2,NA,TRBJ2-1,TGTGCCAGCAGCTTAGCTCTCTGGGGTAGCGGGGACTTCTCCTACAATGAGCAGTTCTTC,CASSLALWGSGDFSYNEQFF
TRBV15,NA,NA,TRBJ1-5,TGTGCCACCAGCCTGACTTACCGGGACACCAGTTTTAGCAATCAGCCCCAGCATTTT,CATSLTYRDTSFSNQPQHF
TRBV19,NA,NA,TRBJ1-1,TGTGCCAGTAGTATACCTGGAAAACTGAACACTGAAGCTTTCTTT,CASSIPGKLNTEAFF
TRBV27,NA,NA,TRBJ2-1,TGTGCCAGCAGTTTTCTTAATGAGCAGTTCTTC,CASSFLNEQFF
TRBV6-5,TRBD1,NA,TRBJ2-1,TGTGCCAGCAGTCCATACAGGGGATCGAATGAGCAGTTCTTC,CASSPYRGSNEQFF
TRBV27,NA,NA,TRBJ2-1,TGTGCCAGCGGGGACACGCAATACAATGAGCAGTTCTTC,CASGDTQYNEQFF
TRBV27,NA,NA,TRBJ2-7,TGTGCCAGCAGCCCAACTCAGGGGACGTACTCCTACGAGCAGTACTTC,CASSPTQGTYSYEQYF
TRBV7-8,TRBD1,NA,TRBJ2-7,TGTGCCAGCAGCGGGCGGGACAGGCTCTCCTACGAGCAGTACTTC,CASSGRDRLSYEQYF
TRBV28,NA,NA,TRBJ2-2,TGTGCCAGCAGTCCCAACACCGGGGAGCTGTTTTTT,CASSPNTGELFF
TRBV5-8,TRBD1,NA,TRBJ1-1,TGTGCCAGCAGCTTGATCCGGCCGGGACAGGCAAACACTGAAGCTTTCTTT,CASSLIRPGQANTEAFF
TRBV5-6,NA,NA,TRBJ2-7,TGTGCCAGCAGCTTTTTAGTCTCCTACGAGCAGTACTTC,CASSFLVSYEQYF
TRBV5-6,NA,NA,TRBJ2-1,TGTGCCAGCAGCTTGGCCCTAACAACGAATGAGCAGTTCTTC,CASSLALTTNEQFF
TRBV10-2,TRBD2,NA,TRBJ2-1,TGCGCCAGCAGTGGGATCGGGACTAGCGGAGATAATGAGCAGTTCTTC,CASSGIGTSGDNEQFF
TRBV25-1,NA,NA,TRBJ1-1,TGTGCCAGCAGTGAATACACGACCTGGGGCGCTGAAGCTTTCTTT,CASSEYTTWGAEAFF
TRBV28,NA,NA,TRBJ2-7,TGTGCCAGCAGCCCTAATTTGGCAGACTACGAGCAGTACTTC,CASSPNLADYEQYF
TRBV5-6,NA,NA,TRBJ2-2,TGTGCCAGCGTCGTTACAGGGTCGTCCGGGGAGCTGTTTTTT,CASVVTGSSGELFF
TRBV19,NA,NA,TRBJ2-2,TGTGCCAGTAGTCCCCTCGGTCCCGGGGAGCTGTTTTTT,CASSPLGPGELFF
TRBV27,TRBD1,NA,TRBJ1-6,TGTGCCAGCAGCCCTACAGGGGGGGGTTCACCCCTCCACTTT,CASSPTGGGSPLHF
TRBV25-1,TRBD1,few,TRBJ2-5,TGTGCCAGCAGTACACGGACAGGGATGCAAGAGACCCAGTACTTC,CASSTRTGMQETQYF
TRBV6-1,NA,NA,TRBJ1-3,TGTGCCAGCAGTGAAGTGACCCTGTTCTCTGGAAACACCATATATTTT,CASSEVTLFSGNTIYF
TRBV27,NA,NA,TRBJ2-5,TGTGCCAGCGCTAGGGGCAGGGGAGGCCAAGAGACCCAGTACTTC,CASARGRGGQETQYF
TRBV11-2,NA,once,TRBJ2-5,TGTGCCAGCAGCTTAGATAGGGCAGGGGTTTGGGAGACCCAGTACTTC,CASSLDRAGVWETQYF
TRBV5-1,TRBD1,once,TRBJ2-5,TGCGCCAGCAGCTGGGACAGGATGCAAGAGACCCAGTACTTC,CASSWDRMQETQYF
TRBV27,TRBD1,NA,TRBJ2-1,TGTGCCAGCAGTTTACCGGGACAGGGGAGAAATGAGCAGTTCTTC,CASSLPGQGRNEQFF
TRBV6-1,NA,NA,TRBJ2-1,TGTGCCAGCAGTGAAGCGGGACTGGGGTCGTACAATGAGCAGTTCTTC,CASSEAGLGSYNEQFF
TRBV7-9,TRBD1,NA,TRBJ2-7,TGTGCCAGCAGCGACAGCCAGACAGGGGCGGAGCAGTACTTC,CASSDSQTGAEQYF
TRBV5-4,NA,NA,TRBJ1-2,TGTGCCAGCAGATCGGACACCTATGGCTACACCTTC,CASRSDTYGYTF
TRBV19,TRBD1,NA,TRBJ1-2,TGTGCCAGTACCACCGGGACAGGGCTAAACTATGGCTACACCTTC,CASTTGTGLNYGYTF
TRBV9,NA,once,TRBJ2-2,TGTGCCAGCAGCCCTGAGGGCAGGAGCACCGGGGAGCTGTTTTTT,CASSPEGRSTGELFF
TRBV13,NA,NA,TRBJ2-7,TGTGCCAGCAGCGTTTCCCACGAGCAGTACTTC,CASSVSHEQYF
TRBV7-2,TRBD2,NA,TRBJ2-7,TGTGCCAGCAGCCAGACGGGCGGGAGGGCCTACGAGCAGTACTTC,CASSQTGGRAYEQYF
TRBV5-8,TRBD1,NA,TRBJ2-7,TGTGCCAGCAGCATAGGGACAGACTACGAGCAGTACTTC,CASSIGTDYEQYF
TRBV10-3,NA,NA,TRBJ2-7,TGTGCCATCGGGGGGGGCGACTACGAGCAGTACTTC,CAIGGGDYEQYF
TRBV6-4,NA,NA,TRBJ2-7,TGTGCCAGCAGTGACCACGACGTTGACAGAAAAATAAAAACCTACGAGCAGTACTTC,CASSDHDVDRKIKTYEQYF
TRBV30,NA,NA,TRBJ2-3,TGTGCCTGGAGTCTACTCGGTAACACAGATACGCAGTATTTT,CAWSLLGNTDTQYF
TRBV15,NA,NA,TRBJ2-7,TGTGCCACCAGCAGAGGTGACGGAGGGACCTACGAGCAGTACTTC,CATSRGDGGTYEQYF
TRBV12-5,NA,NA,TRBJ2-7,TGTGCTAGGTGTGGACAGTCCACCTACGAGCAGTACTTC,CARCGQSTYEQYF